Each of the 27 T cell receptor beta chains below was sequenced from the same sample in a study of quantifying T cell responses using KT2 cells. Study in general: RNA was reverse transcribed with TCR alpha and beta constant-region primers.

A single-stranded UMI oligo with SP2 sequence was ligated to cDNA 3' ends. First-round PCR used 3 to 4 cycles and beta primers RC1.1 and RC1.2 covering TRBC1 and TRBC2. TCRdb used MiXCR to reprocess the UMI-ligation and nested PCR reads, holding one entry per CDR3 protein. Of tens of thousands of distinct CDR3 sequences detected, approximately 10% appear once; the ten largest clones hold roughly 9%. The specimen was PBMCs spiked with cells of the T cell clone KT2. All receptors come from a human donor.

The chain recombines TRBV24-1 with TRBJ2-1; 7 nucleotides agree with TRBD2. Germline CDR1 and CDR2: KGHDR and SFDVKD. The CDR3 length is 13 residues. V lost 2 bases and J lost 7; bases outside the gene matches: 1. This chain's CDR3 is CATSDSSGNEQFF. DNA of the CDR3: TGTGCCACCAGTGATTCTAGCGGAAATGAGCAGTTCTTC.

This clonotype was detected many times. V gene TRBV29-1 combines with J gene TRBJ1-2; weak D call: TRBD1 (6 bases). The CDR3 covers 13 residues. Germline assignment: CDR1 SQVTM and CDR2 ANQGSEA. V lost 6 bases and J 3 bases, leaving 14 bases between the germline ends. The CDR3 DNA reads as TGCAGCGTGGGACACCAACCCGACTATGGCTACACCTTC. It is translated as CSVGHQPDYGYTF.

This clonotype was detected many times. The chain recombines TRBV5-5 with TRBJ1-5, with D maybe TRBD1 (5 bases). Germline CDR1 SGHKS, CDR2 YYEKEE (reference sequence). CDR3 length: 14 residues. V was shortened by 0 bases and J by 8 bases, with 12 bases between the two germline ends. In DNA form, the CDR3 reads TGTGCCAGCAGCTTGGAGGCAGGGAGGAAGCCCCAGCATTTT. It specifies CASSLEAGRKPQHF.

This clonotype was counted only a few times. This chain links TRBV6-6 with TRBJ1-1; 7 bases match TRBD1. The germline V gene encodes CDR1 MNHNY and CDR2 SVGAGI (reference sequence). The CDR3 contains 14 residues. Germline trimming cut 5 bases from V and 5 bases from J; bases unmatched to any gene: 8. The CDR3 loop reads CASSRQGRRTEAFF. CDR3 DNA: TGTGCCAGCAGTCGACAGGGTCGGAGAACTGAAGCTTTCTTT.

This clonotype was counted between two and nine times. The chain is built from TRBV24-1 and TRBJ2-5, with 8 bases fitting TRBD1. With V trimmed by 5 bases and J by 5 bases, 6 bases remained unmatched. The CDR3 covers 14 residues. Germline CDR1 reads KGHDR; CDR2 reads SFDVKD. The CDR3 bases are TGTGCCACCAGTGTTGGCAGGGGGCAGGAGACCCAGTACTTC. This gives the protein CATSVGRGQETQYF.

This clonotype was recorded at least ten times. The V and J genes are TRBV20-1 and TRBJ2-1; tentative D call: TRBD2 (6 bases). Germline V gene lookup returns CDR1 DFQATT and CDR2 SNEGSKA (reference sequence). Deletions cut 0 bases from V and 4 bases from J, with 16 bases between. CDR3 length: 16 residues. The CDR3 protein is CSARDYLGGNYNEQFF. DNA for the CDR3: TGCAGTGCTAGAGATTACCTCGGGGGAAATTACAATGAGCAGTTCTTC.

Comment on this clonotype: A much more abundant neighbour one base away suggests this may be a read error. CDR3 in DNA: TGTGCCAGCAGTTACAACTCTGGGGCCAACGTCCTGACTTTC. Residues: CASSYNSGANVLTF. V usage is TRBV6-2 or TRBV6-3 and J usage is TRBJ2-6; D call uncertain. CDR3 length: 14 residues. V gave up 2 bases and J gave up 0 bases, with 2 bases separating them. Germline values: CDR1 MNHEY, CDR2 SVGEGT.

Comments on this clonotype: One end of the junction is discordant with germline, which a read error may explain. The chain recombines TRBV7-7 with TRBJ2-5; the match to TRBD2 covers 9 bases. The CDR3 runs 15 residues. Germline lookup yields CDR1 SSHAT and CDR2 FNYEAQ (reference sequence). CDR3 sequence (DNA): TGTGCTAGCAGCTTTAACGCGGGAGGGCCAGAGACCCAGTACTTC. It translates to CASSFNAGGPETQYF.

The CDR3 coding sequence is TGTGCCAGCAGCCCCTCACGGGTATCTGAAGCTTTCTTT. This sequence encodes CASSPSRVSEAFF. The chain links TRBV7-3 to TRBJ1-1; D call uncertain. The CDR3 runs 13 residues. Germline CDR1 is SGHTA and CDR2 is FQGTGA. V dropped 5 bases and J dropped 6 bases, with 13 bases sitting between them.

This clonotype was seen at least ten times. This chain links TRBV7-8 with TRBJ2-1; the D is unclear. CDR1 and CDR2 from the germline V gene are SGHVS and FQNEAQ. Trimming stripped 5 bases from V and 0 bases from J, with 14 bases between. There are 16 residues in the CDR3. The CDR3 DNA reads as TGTGCCAGCAGCAACGCGGACGGAGCCTCCTACAATGAGCAGTTCTTC. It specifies CASSNADGASYNEQFF. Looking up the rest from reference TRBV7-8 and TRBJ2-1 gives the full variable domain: GAGVSQSPRYKVAKRGQDVALRCDPISGHVSLFWYQQALGQGPEFLTYFQNEAQLDKSGLPSDRFFAERPEGSVSTLKIQRTQQEDSAVYLCASSNADGASYNEQFFGPGTRLTVL.

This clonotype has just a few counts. CDR3 nucleotides: TGCAGTGCCACGGGACTAGCGAACCAAGAGACCCAGTACTTC. It encodes CSATGLANQETQYF. The rearrangement joins TRBV20-1 to TRBJ2-5; 10 nucleotides agree with TRBD2. The CDR3 spans 14 residues. V shed 6 bases, J shed 0 bases, and the junction held 4 bases outside the gene matches. Germline CDR1 is DFQATT and CDR2 is SNEGSKA (reference sequence).

CDR3 bases: TGCGCCAGCAGCCAAGATCAGGGGTTGAATTCACCCCTCCACTTT. Protein sequence: CASSQDQGLNSPLHF. The gene calls are TRBV4-1 and TRBJ1-6; tentatively, D is TRBD1 (6 bases). Per the germline V gene, CDR1 is MGHRA and CDR2 is YSYEKL. The V end lost 0 bases, the J end lost 7 bases, and 10 bases lay between the germline ends. The CDR3 consists of 15 residues.

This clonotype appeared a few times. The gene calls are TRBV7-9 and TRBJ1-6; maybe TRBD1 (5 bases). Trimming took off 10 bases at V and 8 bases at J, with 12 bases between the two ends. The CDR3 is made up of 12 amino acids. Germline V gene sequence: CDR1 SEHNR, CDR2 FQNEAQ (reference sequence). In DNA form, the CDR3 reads TGTGCCATGGGACTGGGGGATTCACCCCTCCACTTT. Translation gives CAMGLGDSPLHF.

The CDR3 sequence is CASSGSEVTGELFF. CDR3 nucleotides: TGTGCCAGCAGCGGGAGTGAGGTGACCGGGGAGCTGTTTTTT. V gene TRBV7-3 combines with J gene TRBJ2-2, with D perhaps matching TRBD2 (5 bases). The V end was cut by 5 bases, the J end by 5 bases, with 12 bases between. From germline, CDR1 is SGHTA and CDR2 FQGTGA. The CDR3 has 14 residues.

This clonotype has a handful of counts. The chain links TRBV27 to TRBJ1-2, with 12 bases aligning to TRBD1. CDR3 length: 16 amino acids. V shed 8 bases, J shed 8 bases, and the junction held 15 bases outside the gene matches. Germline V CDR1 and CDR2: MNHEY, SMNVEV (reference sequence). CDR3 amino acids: CASYPRGTGGLGGYTF. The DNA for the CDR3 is TGTGCCAGCTACCCCAGGGGGACAGGGGGCTTAGGAGGCTACACCTTC.

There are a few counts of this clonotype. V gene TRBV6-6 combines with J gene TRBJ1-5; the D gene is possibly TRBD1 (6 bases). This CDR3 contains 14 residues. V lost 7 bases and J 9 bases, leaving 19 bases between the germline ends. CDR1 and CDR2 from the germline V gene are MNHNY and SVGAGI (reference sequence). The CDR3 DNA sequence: TGTGCCAGCACCATCAGGGGCGGTTCGTGGCCCCAGCATTTT. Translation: CASTIRGGSWPQHF.

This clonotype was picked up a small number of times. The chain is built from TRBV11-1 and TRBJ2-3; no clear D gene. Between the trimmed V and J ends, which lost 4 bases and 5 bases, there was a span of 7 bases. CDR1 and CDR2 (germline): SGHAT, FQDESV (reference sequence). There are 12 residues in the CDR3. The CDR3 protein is CASSSLGDTQYF. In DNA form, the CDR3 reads TGTGCCAGCAGCTCTCTGGGAGATACGCAGTATTTT.

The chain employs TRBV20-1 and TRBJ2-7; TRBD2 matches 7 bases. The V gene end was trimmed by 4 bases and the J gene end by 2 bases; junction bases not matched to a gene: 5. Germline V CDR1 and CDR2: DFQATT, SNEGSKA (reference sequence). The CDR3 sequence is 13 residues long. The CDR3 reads CSAMLAVTYEQYF. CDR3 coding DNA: TGCAGTGCTATGCTAGCGGTTACCTACGAGCAGTACTTC.

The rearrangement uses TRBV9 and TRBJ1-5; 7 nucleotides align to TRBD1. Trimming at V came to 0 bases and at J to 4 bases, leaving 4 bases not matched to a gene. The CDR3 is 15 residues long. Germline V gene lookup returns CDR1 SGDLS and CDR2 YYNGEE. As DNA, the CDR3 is TGTGCCAGCAGCGTAGGCCAGGGGGGGAATCAGCCCCAGCATTTT. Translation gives CASSVGQGGNQPQHF.

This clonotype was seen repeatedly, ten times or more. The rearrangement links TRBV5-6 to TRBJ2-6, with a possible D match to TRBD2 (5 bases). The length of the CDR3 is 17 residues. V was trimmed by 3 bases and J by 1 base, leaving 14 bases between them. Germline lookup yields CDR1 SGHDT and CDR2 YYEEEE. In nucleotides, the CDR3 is TGTGCCAGCAGCTGGAGCAGACTACATTCTGGGGCCAACGTCCTGACTTTC. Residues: CASSWSRLHSGANVLTF.

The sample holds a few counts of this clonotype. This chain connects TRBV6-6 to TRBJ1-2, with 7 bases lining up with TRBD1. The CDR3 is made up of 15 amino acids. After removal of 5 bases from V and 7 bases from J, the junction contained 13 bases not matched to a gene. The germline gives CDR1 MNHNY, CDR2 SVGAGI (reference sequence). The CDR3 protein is CASSPSLDRATGYTF. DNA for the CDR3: TGTGCCAGCAGTCCTTCCCTCGACAGGGCTACTGGCTACACCTTC.

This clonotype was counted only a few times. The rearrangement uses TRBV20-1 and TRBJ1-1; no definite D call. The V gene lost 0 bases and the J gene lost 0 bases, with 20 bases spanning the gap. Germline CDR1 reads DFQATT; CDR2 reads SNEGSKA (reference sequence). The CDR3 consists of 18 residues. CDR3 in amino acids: CSARDLINAGYMNTEAFF. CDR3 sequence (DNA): TGCAGTGCTAGAGATCTTATTAACGCGGGATACATGAACACTGAAGCTTTCTTT.

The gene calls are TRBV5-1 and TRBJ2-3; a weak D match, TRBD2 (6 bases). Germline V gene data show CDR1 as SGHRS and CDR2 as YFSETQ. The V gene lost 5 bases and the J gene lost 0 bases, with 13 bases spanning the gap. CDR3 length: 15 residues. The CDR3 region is CASSVEGTSTDTQYF. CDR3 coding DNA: TGCGCCAGCAGTGTTGAGGGGACTAGCACAGATACGCAGTATTTT.

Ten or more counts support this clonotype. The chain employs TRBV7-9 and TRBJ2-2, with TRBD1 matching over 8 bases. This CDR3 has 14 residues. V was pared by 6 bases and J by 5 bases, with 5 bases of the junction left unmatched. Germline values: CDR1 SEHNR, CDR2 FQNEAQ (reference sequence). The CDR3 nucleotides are TGTGCCAGCAGTCCCAGGACAGGGACCGGGGAGCTGTTTTTT. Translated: CASSPRTGTGELFF.

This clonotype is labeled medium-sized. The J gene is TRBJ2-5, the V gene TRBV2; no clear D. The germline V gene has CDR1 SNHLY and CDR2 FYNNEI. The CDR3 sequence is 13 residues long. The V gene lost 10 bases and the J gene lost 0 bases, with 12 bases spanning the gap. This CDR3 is CATFGPYQETQYF. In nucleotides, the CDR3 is TGTGCCACCTTCGGACCGTACCAAGAGACCCAGTACTTC.

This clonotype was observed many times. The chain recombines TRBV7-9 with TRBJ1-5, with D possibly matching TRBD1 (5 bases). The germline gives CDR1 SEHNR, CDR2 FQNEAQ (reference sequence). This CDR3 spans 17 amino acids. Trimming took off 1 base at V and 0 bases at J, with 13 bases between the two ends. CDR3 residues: CASSLGQRGGSNQPQHF. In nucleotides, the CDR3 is TGTGCCAGCAGCTTAGGACAGCGTGGGGGTAGCAATCAGCCCCAGCATTTT.

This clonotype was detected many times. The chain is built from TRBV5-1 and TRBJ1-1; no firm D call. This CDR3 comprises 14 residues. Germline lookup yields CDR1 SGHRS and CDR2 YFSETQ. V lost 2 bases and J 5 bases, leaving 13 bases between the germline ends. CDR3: CASSLSRGGTEAFF. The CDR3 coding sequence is TGCGCCAGCAGCTTATCTCGGGGTGGGACTGAAGCTTTCTTT.